The TCR beta chain described here comes from a study of T cells in Graves' hyperthyroidism and ophthalmopathy. Study information: Peripheral blood was taken when the disease was first diagnosed, before any treatment began.

Uncontrolled infection, other autoimmune disease, pregnancy or lactation led to exclusion. Based on clinical symptoms, serum thyroxine and TRAb, thyroid ultrasound and orbital computed tomography, diagnoses were reached. Around 10 ml of fresh peripheral blood supplied the PBMCs. This CDR3 is 17 amino acids long. CDR1 is DFQATT, CDR2 SNEGSKA, per germline (reference sequence). The V and J ends lost 2 bases and 3 bases respectively, with 23 bases between them. The CDR3 regions of TCR beta were amplified from RNA transcripts. First-round RT-PCR of the TCR CDR3 relied on the HTBI primer set. One entry per CDR3 protein results from TCRdb running MiXCR on the multiplex PCR reads. The data contain 600,000 or so distinct CDR3 sequences, around 14% of them singletons.

Sequencing was done on a sample of blood. The rearrangement joins TRBV20-1 to TRBJ2-7, with D perhaps matching TRBD1 or TRBD2 (5 bases each). The source of this sequence is a woman aged 18-30 years with Graves' ophthalmopathy. This CDR3 reads CSARPVVGRGPLYEQYF. Here the CDR3 DNA reads TGCAGTGCTAGACCGGTTGTGGGGCGCGGGCCACTCTACGAGCAGTACTTC.